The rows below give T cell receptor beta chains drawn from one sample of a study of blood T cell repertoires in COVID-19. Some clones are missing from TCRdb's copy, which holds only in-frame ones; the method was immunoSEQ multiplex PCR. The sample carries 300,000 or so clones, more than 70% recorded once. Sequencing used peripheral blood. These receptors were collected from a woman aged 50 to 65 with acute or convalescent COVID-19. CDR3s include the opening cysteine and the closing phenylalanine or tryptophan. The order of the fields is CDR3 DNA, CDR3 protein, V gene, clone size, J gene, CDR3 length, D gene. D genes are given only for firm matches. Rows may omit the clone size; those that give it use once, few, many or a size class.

TGTGCCAGCAGGGACAGGGCGAACACTGAAGCTTTCTTT,CASRDRANTEAFF,TRBV3-1/TRBV3-2,NA,TRBJ1-1,13,TRBD1
TGTGCCAGTACTGGGGCAGTCTTAGGGGCAAATCAGCCCCAGCATTTT,CASTGAVLGANQPQHF,TRBV19,few,TRBJ1-5,16,NA
TGTGCCAGCAGTTTTCGACTAGCGTCTTCGAGAAAGCAGTTCTTC,CASSFRLASSRKQFF,TRBV28,NA,TRBJ2-1,15,TRBD2
TGTGCCAGCTCACCAACCGGGACAGGCTACAATGAGCAGTTCTTC,CASSPTGTGYNEQFF,TRBV18,once,TRBJ2-1,15,TRBD1
TGCGCCAGCAGCTTGGGCGGGACAGGTGCTGGAAACACCATATATTTT,CASSLGGTGAGNTIYF,TRBV5-1,NA,TRBJ1-3,16,TRBD1
TGTGCCAGCAGTTCCCGACAGGGGGGAAACTATGGCTACACCTTC,CASSSRQGGNYGYTF,TRBV28,NA,TRBJ1-2,15,TRBD1
TGTGCCAGCAGCCCCAGGACAGGGGAGACCCAGTACTTC,CASSPRTGETQYF,TRBV11-3,NA,TRBJ2-5,13,TRBD1
TGTGCCAGCAGCCCTGGGACAGGGGGCTTTTATGGCTACACCTTC,CASSPGTGGFYGYTF,TRBV28,NA,TRBJ1-2,15,TRBD1
TGTGCCAGCAGCCAAGAGCGGGGACCTGGAAACACCATATATTTT,CASSQERGPGNTIYF,TRBV4-2,NA,TRBJ1-3,15,NA
TGTGCCAGCAGCGCGTCCCTAGCGGGCACAGATACGCAGTATTTT,CASSASLAGTDTQYF,TRBV9,NA,TRBJ2-3,15,TRBD2
TGTGCCAGCAGTTTAACCTACAGTAACACCGGGGAGCTGTTTTTT,CASSLTYSNTGELFF,TRBV27,NA,TRBJ2-2,15,NA
TGTGCCAGCAGTTTCGGGACTAGCGGGCTAGGAGAGCAGTACTTC,CASSFGTSGLGEQYF,TRBV27,NA,TRBJ2-7,15,TRBD2
TGTGCCAGCAGTGCGTCCGAGAATCAGCCCCAGCATTTT,CASSASENQPQHF,TRBV2,few,TRBJ1-5,13,NA
TGTGCCAGTTGGGCACAGGGGGGGGCCGGCTACACCTTC,CASWAQGGAGYTF,TRBV28,NA,TRBJ1-2,13,TRBD1
TGTGCCACCAGCAGAGATCCGGGCCAGGGCGATCAGCCCCAGCATTTT,CATSRDPGQGDQPQHF,TRBV15,NA,TRBJ1-5,16,NA
TGTGCCAGCAGCCATCCCGCAGGGTCCTCTGGGGCCAACGTCCTGACTTTC,CASSHPAGSSGANVLTF,TRBV16,NA,TRBJ2-6,17,NA
TGTGCCAGCAGCAAAGGCCGGGGCAGGGGGCGGGAGACCCAGTACTTC,CASSKGRGRGRETQYF,TRBV21-1,NA,TRBJ2-5,16,NA
TGTGCCAGCAGCCTAAGGACTCCTCCGGACACTGAAGCTTTCTTT,CASSLRTPPDTEAFF,TRBV7-9,NA,TRBJ1-1,15,NA
TGTGCCAGCAGTTTATGGCCGCGGGAGGGCGAGCAGTACTTC,CASSLWPREGEQYF,TRBV27,NA,TRBJ2-7,14,TRBD2
TGTGCCACCAGGGACAGGGGGGACACCGGGGAGCTGTTTTTT,CATRDRGDTGELFF,TRBV13,few,TRBJ2-2,14,TRBD1
TGCGCCAGCAGCCGCATTGGCAGGGGTTCCTACGAGCAGTACTTC,CASSRIGRGSYEQYF,TRBV4-1,NA,TRBJ2-7,15,NA
TGTGCCACCAGTGATTCCGGGACCCCCGGGGGTGAGCAGTTCTTC,CATSDSGTPGGEQFF,TRBV24-1,NA,TRBJ2-1,15,NA
TGTGCCAGCTCACCACGACAGGGGTATGGCGAGCAGTACTTC,CASSPRQGYGEQYF,TRBV18,NA,TRBJ2-7,14,TRBD1
TGCGCCAGCAGCTTGACGACAGGGCAGAACTATGGCTACACCTTC,CASSLTTGQNYGYTF,TRBV5-1,few,TRBJ1-2,15,TRBD1
TGTGCCAGTACCATGGACAGGGTTCTCTATGGCTACACCTTC,CASTMDRVLYGYTF,TRBV19,few,TRBJ1-2,14,TRBD1
TGTGCCAGCAGTTTGGCTAGCGGGAGGAATGAGCAGTTCTTC,CASSLASGRNEQFF,TRBV27,NA,TRBJ2-1,14,TRBD2
TGCAGCGTCGGACAGCTGAACACTGAAGCTTTCTTT,CSVGQLNTEAFF,TRBV29-1,NA,TRBJ1-1,12,NA
TGTGCCAGCACCGGACAGTTCAATTCACCCCTCCACTTT,CASTGQFNSPLHF,TRBV4-2,NA,TRBJ1-6,13,NA
TGTGCCAGCAGCTTCTCTAGAGGAAGAGATACGCAGTATTTT,CASSFSRGRDTQYF,TRBV2,NA,TRBJ2-3,14,NA
TGCGCCAGCAGCTTGGTAGGAAATACAGGGGCGAGTATAGCTTTCTTT,CASSLVGNTGASIAFF,TRBV5-1,once,TRBJ1-1,16,TRBD1
TGTGCCAGCAGTTTAGGACTAGCGCAGGGGCCAAAAGAGACCCAGTACTTC,CASSLGLAQGPKETQYF,TRBV28,once,TRBJ2-5,17,TRBD2
TGTGCCAGCAGCTGCTTCCCCGTTGGCCCTACTAGCCATGAGCAGTTCTTC,CASSCFPVGPTSHEQFF,TRBV7-3,NA,TRBJ2-1,17,NA
TGTGCCAGCAGCTTAGCGATGTTGGACAGCCTCATGAACACTGAAGCTTTCTTT,CASSLAMLDSLMNTEAFF,TRBV7-8,NA,TRBJ1-1,18,NA
TGTGCCAGCAGTTACTCGAAGCAGGGATGGAACACTGAAGCTTTCTTT,CASSYSKQGWNTEAFF,TRBV6-6,NA,TRBJ1-1,16,NA
TGTGCCAGCAGTGACTCGAAGACAGGGTTCCTTGGCTACACCTTC,CASSDSKTGFLGYTF,TRBV6-4,NA,TRBJ1-2,15,TRBD1
TGTGCCAGCAGTGCCCCGACAGGGGCCCCCTCTGGAAACACCATATATTTT,CASSAPTGAPSGNTIYF,TRBV28,NA,TRBJ1-3,17,TRBD1
TGTGCCAGCAGTTTTCGGGAGACCCAGTACTTC,CASSFRETQYF,TRBV27,NA,TRBJ2-5,11,NA
TGTGCCAGCAGGCCCGGGACAGGGGGCAGTGAGCAGTTCTTC,CASRPGTGGSEQFF,TRBV6-4,NA,TRBJ2-1,14,TRBD1
TGTGCCAGCAGCGTAGCGGGGATGGAGCAGTTCTTC,CASSVAGMEQFF,TRBV9,NA,TRBJ2-1,12,NA
TGCGCCAGCAGCATAAGGGTGGGACAGGGGCGCACCGGGGAGCTGTTTTTT,CASSIRVGQGRTGELFF,TRBV5-1,once,TRBJ2-2,17,TRBD1
TGTGCCAGCAGTTTACCCCGGACAGGGGGGAACGAGCAGTACTTC,CASSLPRTGGNEQYF,TRBV28,NA,TRBJ2-7,15,TRBD1
TGCGCCAGCAGCTCTTTAAGCCGGGACACCGGGGCCAACGTCCTGACTTTC,CASSSLSRDTGANVLTF,TRBV4-1,NA,TRBJ2-6,17,NA
TGTGCCAGCAGTGATAGGGGGAACTATGGCTACACCTTC,CASSDRGNYGYTF,TRBV2,NA,TRBJ1-2,13,NA
TGCAGCGTCCCACGACAGGACAACTATGGCTACACCTTC,CSVPRQDNYGYTF,TRBV29-1,NA,TRBJ1-2,13,NA
TGTGCCATCAGTGAGACTACGACTCCGGGGGAGCAGTATTTT,CAISETTTPGEQYF,TRBV10-3,NA,TRBJ2-3,14,NA
TGTGCCACCAGCACCCGGACAGGGGCGAACACTGAAGCTTTCTTT,CATSTRTGANTEAFF,TRBV15,NA,TRBJ1-1,15,TRBD1
TGTGCCAGCAGTTCAGGTACCGAGCAGTACTTC,CASSSGTEQYF,TRBV6-5,NA,TRBJ2-7,11,NA
TGTGCCAGCAGCGCCCCGGGACACACACAAGAGACCCAGTACTTC,CASSAPGHTQETQYF,TRBV7-2,NA,TRBJ2-5,15,NA
TGTGCCAGCAGTCCCCTTGCGGGAGGAAACGAGCAGTACTTC,CASSPLAGGNEQYF,TRBV28,NA,TRBJ2-7,14,TRBD2
TGTGCCAGCAGCTTGGAAGGGACAGTTGGGGAAAAACTGTTTTTT,CASSLEGTVGEKLFF,TRBV5-8,NA,TRBJ1-4,15,TRBD1
TGTGCCAGCAGCTCCGGGACAGGGGTCGAGCAGTACTTC,CASSSGTGVEQYF,TRBV28,few,TRBJ2-7,13,TRBD1
TGTGCCAGCACCGAGGACAGGCGTTACTCCTACGAGCAGTACTTC,CASTEDRRYSYEQYF,TRBV6-6,NA,TRBJ2-7,15,TRBD1
TGTGCCAGTCAGACTCGACAGTTTACGAACTACACCTTC,CASQTRQFTNYTF,TRBV19,NA,TRBJ1-2,13,NA
TGTGCCAGCAGTGTAACTAGCGGGAGTTCGGGCGAGACCCAGTACTTC,CASSVTSGSSGETQYF,TRBV6-1,NA,TRBJ2-5,16,TRBD2
TGCGCCAGCAGCCAAGAAGGCGGCAGGGGACACTATGGCTACACCTTC,CASSQEGGRGHYGYTF,TRBV4-1,NA,TRBJ1-2,16,NA
TGTGCCAGCACATCCGGGGGCAAAAACATTCAGTACTTC,CASTSGGKNIQYF,TRBV3-1/TRBV3-2,NA,TRBJ2-4,13,NA
TGTGCCAGCAGTGGAACAGGGGTTTACGATCAGCCCCAGCATTTT,CASSGTGVYDQPQHF,TRBV2,once,TRBJ1-5,15,TRBD1
TGTGCCAGTAGTATCGGGACTAGCGGGAGTCTCGAGCAGTACTTC,CASSIGTSGSLEQYF,TRBV19,NA,TRBJ2-7,15,TRBD2
TGCAGTGCTAGTGCGGCAGGGGGCCACAGCGAGCAGTACTTC,CSASAAGGHSEQYF,TRBV20-1,few,TRBJ2-7,14,TRBD1